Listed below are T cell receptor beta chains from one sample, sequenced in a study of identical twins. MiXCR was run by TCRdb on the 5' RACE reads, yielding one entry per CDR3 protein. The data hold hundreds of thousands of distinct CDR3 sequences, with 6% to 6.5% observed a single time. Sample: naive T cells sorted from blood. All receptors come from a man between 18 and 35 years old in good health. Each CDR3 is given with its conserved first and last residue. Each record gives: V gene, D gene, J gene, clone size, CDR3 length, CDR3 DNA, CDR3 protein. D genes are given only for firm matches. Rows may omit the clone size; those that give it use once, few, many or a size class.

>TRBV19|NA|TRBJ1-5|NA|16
TGTGCCAGTAGGGGCGGACAATTCGTGACCAATCAGCCCCAGCATTTT
CASRGGQFVTNQPQHF
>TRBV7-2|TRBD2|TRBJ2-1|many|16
TGTGCCAGCAGCCCAGAAAGCGGGAGGGATTACAATGAGCAGTTCTTC
CASSPESGRDYNEQFF
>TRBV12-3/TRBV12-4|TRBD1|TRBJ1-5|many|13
TGTGCCAGCAGTTGGACAGGGGAACAGCCCCAGCATTTT
CASSWTGEQPQHF
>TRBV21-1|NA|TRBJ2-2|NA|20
TGTGCCAGCAGCAAAAGAAGCAGGGTCCTCCCATGGGCGAACACCGGGGAGCTGTTTTTT
CASSKRSRVLPWANTGELFF
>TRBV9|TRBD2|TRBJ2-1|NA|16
TGTGCCAGCAGCGCGACTAGCGGGAGGTACAACAATGAGCAGTTCTTC
CASSATSGRYNNEQFF
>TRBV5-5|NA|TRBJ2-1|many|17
TGTGCCAGCAGCGGGGGGTTTCCAGGGGCCCCCTACAATGAGCAGTTCTTC
CASSGGFPGAPYNEQFF
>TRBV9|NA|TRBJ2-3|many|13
TGTGCCAGCAGCGTTGGCCCCACAGATACGCAGTATTTT
CASSVGPTDTQYF
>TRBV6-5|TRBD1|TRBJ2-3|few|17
TGTGCCAGCAGTTACTCCGGGACAGGGGGTCTACTGGATACGCAGTATTTT
CASSYSGTGGLLDTQYF
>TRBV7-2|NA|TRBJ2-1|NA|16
TGTGCCAGCAGCTATGGGGCCCACGGACTTAACAATGAGCAGTTCTTC
CASSYGAHGLNNEQFF
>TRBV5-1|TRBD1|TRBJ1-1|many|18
TGCGCCAGCAGCGTTCCGGGACAGGGAGGCGGTCAGAACACTGAAGCTTTCTTT
CASSVPGQGGGQNTEAFF
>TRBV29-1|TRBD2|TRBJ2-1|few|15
TGCAGCGTGCCTCTGACTAGCACGGTCAACAATGAGCAGTTCTTC
CSVPLTSTVNNEQFF
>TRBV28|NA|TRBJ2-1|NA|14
TGTGCCAGCAGTTTTGGCGAGGGCTACAATGAGCAGTTCTTC
CASSFGEGYNEQFF
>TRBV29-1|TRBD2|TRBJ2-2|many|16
TGCAGCGTAACAGCCAACTCAGCGGGGCTTACCGGGGAGCTGTTTTTT
CSVTANSAGLTGELFF
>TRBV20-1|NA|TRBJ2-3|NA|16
TGCAGTGCTAGAGAGCCTGTGGGCGGGCGGAGTGATACGCAGTATTTT
CSAREPVGGRSDTQYF
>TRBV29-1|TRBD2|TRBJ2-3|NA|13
TGCAGCTCGCGCGGGAGCCCCACAGATACGCAGTATTTT
CSSRGSPTDTQYF
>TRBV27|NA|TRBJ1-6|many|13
TGTGCCAGCAGTTTCCCGGGGAACTCACCCCTCCACTTT
CASSFPGNSPLHF
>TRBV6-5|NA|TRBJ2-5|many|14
TGTGCCAGCAGTCTACTAGAGAGCCAGGAGACCCAGTACTTC
CASSLLESQETQYF
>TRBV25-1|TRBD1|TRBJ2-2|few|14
TGTGCCAGCAGCCGACAGGGATTCGCCGGGGAGCTGTTTTTT
CASSRQGFAGELFF
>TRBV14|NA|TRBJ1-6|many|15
TGTGCCAGCAGCCAAGAAAGCTCCTATAATTCACCCCTCCACTTT
CASSQESSYNSPLHF
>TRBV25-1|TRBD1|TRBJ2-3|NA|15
TGTGCCAGCAGTGAATTGGACAGGGGCACAGATACGCAGTATTTT
CASSELDRGTDTQYF
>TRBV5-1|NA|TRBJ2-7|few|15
TGCGCCAGCAGCTTCAGGACAGCGACCTTTTACGAGCAGTACTTC
CASSFRTATFYEQYF
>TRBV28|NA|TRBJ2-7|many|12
TGTGCCAGCAGTGTAACCCCAAGCGAGCAGTACTTC
CASSVTPSEQYF
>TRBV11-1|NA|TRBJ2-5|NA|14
TGTGCCAGCAGCACCGGGCCTGGCAGGGAGACCCAGTACTTC
CASSTGPGRETQYF
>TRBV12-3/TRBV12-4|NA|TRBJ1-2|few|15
TGTGCCAGCAGTTTGAGGCGGCTATCTAACTATGGCTACACCTTC
CASSLRRLSNYGYTF
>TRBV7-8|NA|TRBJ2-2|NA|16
TGTGCCAGCAGCCTGACAGATTTACCGCGGGCCGGGGAGCTGTTTTTT
CASSLTDLPRAGELFF
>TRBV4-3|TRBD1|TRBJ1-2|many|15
TGCGCCAGCAGCCAAGTCGAGGACAGGGGGCGAGGCTACACCTTC
CASSQVEDRGRGYTF
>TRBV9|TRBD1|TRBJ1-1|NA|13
TGTGCCAGCAGCGGGGACAGGGCGGATGAAGCTTTCTTT
CASSGDRADEAFF
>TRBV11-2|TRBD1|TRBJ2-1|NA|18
TGTGCCAGCACACCACTCCGGGACAGGGGGCCATACTACAATGAGCAGTTCTTC
CASTPLRDRGPYYNEQFF
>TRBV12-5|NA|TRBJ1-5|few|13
TGTGCTAGTGTCTGGGACCTCTCCGAGCCCCAGCATTTT
CASVWDLSEPQHF
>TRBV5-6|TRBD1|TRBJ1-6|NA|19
TGTGCCAGCAGCTCCCAACTGCGGACAGGGGAGAATTGGAATTCACCCCTCCACTTT
CASSSQLRTGENWNSPLHF
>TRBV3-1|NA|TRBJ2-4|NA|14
TGTGCCAGCAGCCAAGCGAATCGCTTGAACATTCAGTACTTC
CASSQANRLNIQYF
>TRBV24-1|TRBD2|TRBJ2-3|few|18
TGTGCCACCAGTGATCCCCTGACTAGCGGGAGCCGCACAGATACGCAGTATTTT
CATSDPLTSGSRTDTQYF
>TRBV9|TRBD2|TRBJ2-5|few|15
TGTGCCAGCAGCGCCATCGGGGGGGGGGCGAGGGCCCAGTACTTC
CASSAIGGGARAQYF
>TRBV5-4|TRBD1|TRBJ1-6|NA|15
TGTGCCAGCAGCGGAAGGGACAGGGTTGTTTCACCCCTCCACTTT
CASSGRDRVVSPLHF
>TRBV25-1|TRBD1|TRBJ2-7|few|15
TGTGCCAGCAGTGAACCCGGGACAGGGTGGGACGAGCAGTACTTC
CASSEPGTGWDEQYF
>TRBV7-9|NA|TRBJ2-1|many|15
TGTGCCAGCAGCTTAGCGGAAGGTGGCCACAATGAGCAGTTCTTC
CASSLAEGGHNEQFF
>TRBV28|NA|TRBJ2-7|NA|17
TGTGCCAGCAGCCGTGATGGGGGGGACACTTACTCCTACGAGCAGTACTTC
CASSRDGGDTYSYEQYF
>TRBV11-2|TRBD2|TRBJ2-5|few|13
TGTGCCAGCAGACGCACTAGCGGAGAGACCCAGTACTTC
CASRRTSGETQYF
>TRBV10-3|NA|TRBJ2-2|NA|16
TGTGCCATCAGTGAAGGGGAGGGGACAAACACCGGGGAGCTGTTTTTT
CAISEGEGTNTGELFF
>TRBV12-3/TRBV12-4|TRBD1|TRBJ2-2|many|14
TGTGCCAGCAGTTCGGGACAGGGGACCGGGGAGCTGTTTTTT
CASSSGQGTGELFF
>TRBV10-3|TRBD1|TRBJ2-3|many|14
TGTGCCACAACGCAGGGGGCCGGGAAAGATACGCAGTATTTT
CATTQGAGKDTQYF
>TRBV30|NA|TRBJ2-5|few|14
TGTGCCTGGGGGCCGGGGCAGCCAGAAGAGACCCAGTACTTC
CAWGPGQPEETQYF
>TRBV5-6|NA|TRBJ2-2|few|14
TGTGCCAGCAGCGCCCGTTTGGGACTCGGGGAGCTGTTTTTT
CASSARLGLGELFF
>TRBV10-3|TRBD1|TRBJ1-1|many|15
TGTGCCATCAGTGGATTGGACAGGGGGCGAGCTGAAGCTTTCTTT
CAISGLDRGRAEAFF
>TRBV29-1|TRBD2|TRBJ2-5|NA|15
TGCAGCGTTTCTCACGCCCCCCGGGGGAGGGCGACCCAGTACTTC
CSVSHAPRGRATQYF
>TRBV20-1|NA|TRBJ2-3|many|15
TGCAGTGCTGTGACTGGAGTGGGCCGCGTCGATACGCAGTATTTT
CSAVTGVGRVDTQYF